The clone carrying this T cell receptor beta chain came up a few times. Its antigen is unidentified. These data belong to a study of Ad26.COV2.S vaccination and SARS-CoV-2 variants. General observations from the study: The study found higher spike-specific TCR breadth in vaccine than placebo recipients.

Treatment here: approximately 18 received Ad26.COV2.S at low or high dose, single or two shots; 5 received placebo; per-sample allocation not given. Material that was analyzed had been drawn on day 63 after the first vaccine or placebo injection. Sequencing used immunoSEQ multiplex PCR; TCRdb keeps in-frame clones, though not all of them. This table holds around 350,000 clones, around 83% found once. The sample was peripheral blood, taken in a trial of Ad26.COV2.S vaccine versus placebo. The origin of this receptor is a person aged 18 to 65 who received the Ad26.COV2.S COVID-19 vaccine or a placebo.

CDR3 nucleotides: TGTGCCAGTAGTATTCAAGCATGGAGCTCCTACAATGAGCAGTTCTTC. Its translation is CASSIQAWSSYNEQFF. J is TRBJ2-1 and V is TRBV19, with unresolved D. The germline V gene has CDR1 LNHDA and CDR2 SQIVND (reference sequence). Between the trimmed V and J ends, which lost 3 bases and 0 bases, there was a span of 12 bases. The CDR3 extends over 16 amino acids.